The 9 T cell receptor beta chains below come from one sample, sequenced in a study of Graves' ophthalmopathy and Graves' hyperthyroidism. The sequenced template was RNA, covering the TCR beta CDR3 region. First-round RT-PCR employed HTBI primers, with a second-round multiplex PCR after it. TCRdb reprocessed the multiplex PCR reads via MiXCR and lists one record per CDR3 protein. The sample holds about 590,000 distinct CDR3 sequences, approximately 37% seen once. Specimen: peripheral blood or thyroid tissue (not recorded which). These receptors all stem from an adult man with Graves' hyperthyroidism.

This clonotype was recorded many times. This sequence joins TRBV29-1 and TRBJ1-4; 8 bases agree with TRBD1. This CDR3 contains 15 residues. From germline, CDR1 is SQVTM and CDR2 ANQGSEA. The V and J ends lost 4 bases and 2 bases, in that order; junction bases with no gene match: 6. The CDR3: CSVAGTGGTNEKLFF. CDR3 nucleotide sequence: TGCAGCGTTGCCGGAACAGGGGGGACTAATGAAAAACTGTTTTTT. The full variable domain, its missing parts supplied by reference TRBV29-1 and TRBJ1-4, is SAVISQKPSRDICQRGTSLTIQCQVDSQVTMMFWYRQQPGQSLTLIATANQGSEATYESGFVIDKFPISRPNLTFSTLTVSNMSPEDSSIYLCSVAGTGGTNEKLFFGSGTQLSVL.

In its sample, this clonotype was seen a few times. This chain joins TRBV20-1 and TRBJ1-5; D might be TRBD1 (5 bases). Trimming stripped 2 bases from V and 3 bases from J, with 8 bases between. The CDR3 has 13 amino acids. The germline CDR1 and CDR2 sequences are DFQATT and SNEGSKA (reference sequence). This CDR3 reads CSARRDLNQPQHF. The CDR3 bases are TGCAGTGCTAGAAGGGACCTCAATCAGCCCCAGCATTTT.

This clonotype has a handful of counts. The V call is TRBV27, the J call TRBJ1-1; D is perhaps TRBD1 (5 bases). This CDR3 comprises 14 residues. Germline assignment: CDR1 MNHEY and CDR2 SMNVEV (reference sequence). Trimming cost V 4 bases and J 4 bases, with 13 bases left between them. CDR3 loop: CASSWRLGGTEAFF. The CDR3 DNA follows: TGTGCCAGCAGTTGGCGATTGGGGGGCACTGAAGCTTTCTTT.

The sample holds a few counts of this clonotype. The chain recombines TRBV3-1 with TRBJ2-7; D uncertain. This CDR3 is 11 amino acids long. The germline gives CDR1 LGHDT, CDR2 YNNKEL (reference sequence). Trimming removed 1 base at V and 6 bases at J, with 4 bases between. The CDR3 loop reads CASSQGVEQYF. In DNA, the CDR3 is TGTGCCAGCAGCCAAGGGGTCGAGCAGTACTTC.

This clonotype occurred many times. The chain links TRBV20-1 to TRBJ2-7; the D is unclear. CDR3 length: 14 amino acids. Germline V CDR1 and CDR2: DFQATT, SNEGSKA (reference sequence). Trimming removed 1 base at V and 0 bases at J, with 10 bases between. The CDR3 coding sequence is TGCAGTGCTAGAGGGCAGATGAGCTCCTACGAGCAGTACTTC. Translated: CSARGQMSSYEQYF.

On this clonotype: A single base separates this from a much larger clone, so it may be a read error. J is TRBJ1-2 and V is TRBV7-9; D is uncertain. Looked up from germline, CDR1 is SEHNR and CDR2 is FQNEAQ (reference sequence). CDR3 size: 14 residues. This CDR3 is CASSTPSAVYSYTF. For the CDR3, the DNA is TGTGCCAGCAGCACCCCCTCGGCTGTCTATAGCTACACCTTC.

This clonotype was seen only a few times. This sequence joins TRBV3-1 and TRBJ2-2; D is possibly TRBD1 (5 bases). The CDR3 extends over 14 amino acids. Trimming took off 2 bases at V and 7 bases at J, with 11 bases between the two ends. Germline values: CDR1 LGHDT, CDR2 YNNKEL (reference sequence). CDR3 DNA: TGTGCCAGCAGCCAAAGGGGCGGAATCGGGGAGCTGTTTTTT. This codes for CASSQRGGIGELFF.

V is TRBV7-2 and J is TRBJ2-1; the match to TRBD1 covers 10 bases. V shed 5 bases, J shed 1 base, and the junction held 5 bases outside the gene matches. Germline CDR1 SGHTA, CDR2 FQGNSA. This CDR3 is built from 16 residues. CDR3 sequence (DNA): TGTGCCAGCAGCCAAAGGGACAGGGGTTCCTACAATGAGCAGTTCTTC. Its protein is CASSQRDRGSYNEQFF.

The table lists this clonotype with many counts. This chain links TRBV5-8 with TRBJ1-1; D is undetermined. The germline V gene has CDR1 SGHTS and CDR2 YDEGEE. The CDR3 consists of 11 residues. V shed 0 bases and J shed 4 bases, with 1 base lying between them. CDR3 amino acids: CASSLATEAFF. The CDR3, as DNA: TGTGCCAGCAGCTTGGCCACTGAAGCTTTCTTT.